The sequence of this TCR beta chain was determined in a study of cytomegalovirus exposure and HLA in healthy donors. Overall study results and limits: Analyses of presence/absence relied on an assumption of roughly uniform sequencing depth across donors.

This CDR3 spans 14 amino acids. Germline-derived CDR1 and CDR2 are LNHNV and YYDKDF (reference sequence). Trimming shortened V by 0 bases and J by 10 bases, and 15 bases separated the two germline ends. In regard to this clone: Its antigen remains unidentified.

The PCR used 60 Vbeta and 13 Jbeta primers. In the original analysis: Later, an analysis found about 80 million unique TCR beta chains, and about 10 million of these were shared. The protocol was immunoSEQ multiplex PCR, while the TCRdb copy is restricted to in-frame clones and leaves out a portion. V and J calls and clone size are copied from that table; D and trimming were computed from the DNA. The data hold 55,000 to 80,000 clones, with 74% observed a single time. Sequencing input: PBMCs. This TCR was recovered from a woman under 40 in good health and CMV-seropositive. J is TRBJ1-2 and V is TRBV15; D is ambiguous. Here the CDR3 DNA reads TGTGCCACCAGCAGAGACGCCGCACAGAACCTCTACACCTTC. Its protein is CATSRDAAQNLYTF.